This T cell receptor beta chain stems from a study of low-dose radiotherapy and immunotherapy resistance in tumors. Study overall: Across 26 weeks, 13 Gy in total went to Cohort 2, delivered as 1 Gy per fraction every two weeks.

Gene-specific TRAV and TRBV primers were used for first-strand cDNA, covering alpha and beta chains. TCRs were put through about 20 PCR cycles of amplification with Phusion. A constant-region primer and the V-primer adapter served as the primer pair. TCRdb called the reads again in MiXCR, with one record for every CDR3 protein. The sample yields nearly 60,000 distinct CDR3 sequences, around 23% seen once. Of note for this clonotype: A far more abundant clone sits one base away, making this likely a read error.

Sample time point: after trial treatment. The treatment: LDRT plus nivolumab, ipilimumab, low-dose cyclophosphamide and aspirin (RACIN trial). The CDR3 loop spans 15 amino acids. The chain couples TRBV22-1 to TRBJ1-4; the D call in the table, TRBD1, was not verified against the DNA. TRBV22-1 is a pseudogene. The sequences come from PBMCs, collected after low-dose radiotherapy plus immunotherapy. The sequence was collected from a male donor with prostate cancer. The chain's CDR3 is CTSSSTGTVNEKLFF. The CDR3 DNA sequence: TGTACCAGCAGTTCGACCGGGACGGTCAATGAAAAACTGTTTTTT.